The rows below give T cell receptor beta chains drawn from one sample of a study of preoperative IRX-2 immunotherapy in early breast cancer. The repertoire was sequenced with immunoSEQ multiplex PCR; TCRdb's copy has only in-frame clones and lacks some. This table has about 2,700 clones, approximately 72% appearing once. The material was tumor tissue, obtained before IRX-2 immunotherapy. Receptor source: a human donor with breast cancer. The CDR3 runs from the conserved cysteine through the conserved F or W. Each record gives: J gene, clone size, V gene, D gene, CDR3 DNA, CDR3 protein. The D gene is left open where the match is weak. Only some rows state a clone size, as once, few, many or a class for expanded clones.

J: TRBJ2-1; size: .; V: TRBV6-8; D: TRBD2; DNA: TGTGCCACCCTGATCGGGACTAGATTTTTCAATGAGCAGTTCTTC; CDR3: CATLIGTRFFNEQFF
J: TRBJ2-2; size: .; V: TRBV12-5; D: TRBD1; DNA: TGTGCTAGTGGTCCAGGACAGGGAAGAAACACCGGGGAGCTGTTTTTT; CDR3: CASGPGQGRNTGELFF
J: TRBJ1-5; size: .; V: TRBV11-3; D: TRBD1; DNA: TGTGCCAGCAGCGGGACAGGGGGCAATCAGCCCCAGCATTTT; CDR3: CASSGTGGNQPQHF
J: TRBJ2-2; size: .; V: TRBV19; D: .; DNA: TGTGCCAGTGGAAACACCGGGGAGCTGTTTTTT; CDR3: CASGNTGELFF
J: TRBJ2-3; size: .; V: TRBV18; D: .; DNA: TGTGCCAGCTCTGTCTCGCGGGGCGGGACGCAGTATTTT; CDR3: CASSVSRGGTQYF
J: TRBJ2-1; size: .; V: TRBV7-7; D: .; DNA: TGTGCCAGCAGCTTAGTACCTAGCCAGGGTAGTGAGCAGTTCTTC; CDR3: CASSLVPSQGSEQFF
J: TRBJ2-5; size: few; V: TRBV29-1; D: TRBD1; DNA: TGCAGCTCCGGGGGACAGGCCCAAGAGACCCAGTACTTC; CDR3: CSSGGQAQETQYF
J: TRBJ1-5; size: .; V: TRBV19; D: .; DNA: TGTGCCAGTAGTATCCACAGTAGCAATCAGCCCCAGCATTTT; CDR3: CASSIHSSNQPQHF
J: TRBJ1-5; size: few; V: TRBV19; D: .; DNA: TGTGCCAGTAGTATATTTGACGGACTGAATCAGCCCCAGCATTTT; CDR3: CASSIFDGLNQPQHF
J: TRBJ1-4; size: .; V: TRBV28; D: TRBD1; DNA: TGTGCCAGCAGCCAAGGGACAGGGTTGGAAGAAAAACTGTTTTTT; CDR3: CASSQGTGLEEKLFF
J: TRBJ2-7; size: .; V: TRBV11-1; D: TRBD1; DNA: TGTGCCAGCAGCCCGGGACAGGGGGCTCTTAGGGGATCCTACGAGCAGTACTTC; CDR3: CASSPGQGALRGSYEQYF
J: TRBJ1-2; size: .; V: TRBV7-6; D: .; DNA: TGTGCCAGCACCCCATATAGGACGGAAGAATATGGCTACACCTTC; CDR3: CASTPYRTEEYGYTF
J: TRBJ2-7; size: .; V: TRBV10-2; D: TRBD1; DNA: TGCGCCAGCTGCCCTCGGACAGGGAGCCACGAGCAGTACTTC; CDR3: CASCPRTGSHEQYF
J: TRBJ2-7; size: once; V: TRBV30; D: TRBD1; DNA: TGTGCCTGGAGTATTTACAGGGGAACCTACGAGCAGTACTTC; CDR3: CAWSIYRGTYEQYF
J: TRBJ2-1; size: large; V: TRBV28; D: TRBD2; DNA: TGTGCCAGCAGTTTACTCCTAGCGGGGGACAATGAGCAGTTCTTC; CDR3: CASSLLLAGDNEQFF
J: TRBJ2-6; size: .; V: TRBV7-7; D: .; DNA: TGTGCCAGCAGCTCGTCAGCCAACTCTGGGGCCAACGTCCTGACTTTC; CDR3: CASSSSANSGANVLTF
J: TRBJ1-1; size: .; V: TRBV7-6; D: .; DNA: TGTGCCAGCAGCTTGGCCGCAGGTAGGACTGAAGCTTTCTTT; CDR3: CASSLAAGRTEAFF
J: TRBJ1-2; size: .; V: TRBV7-6; D: TRBD1; DNA: TGTGCCAGCAGCCCAGTGGCAGGGGGCGCCTTGTATGGCTACACCTTC; CDR3: CASSPVAGGALYGYTF
J: TRBJ2-7; size: .; V: TRBV7-6; D: TRBD1; DNA: TGTGCCAGCAGCCAAGCTCTCCCCACGGGACAGGGGGCCTACGAGCAGTACTTC; CDR3: CASSQALPTGQGAYEQYF
J: TRBJ2-1; size: .; V: TRBV25-1; D: .; DNA: TGTGCCAGCAGAAGGGGAGCATACAATGAGCAGTTCTTC; CDR3: CASRRGAYNEQFF
J: TRBJ2-7; size: .; V: TRBV9; D: TRBD2; DNA: TGTGCCAGCAGCAAGACTAGCGGAAGCTCCTACGAGCAGTACTTC; CDR3: CASSKTSGSSYEQYF
J: TRBJ1-2; size: few; V: TRBV23-1; D: .; DNA: TGCGCCAGCAGCCAAGATTATTCGGGGCAGTACTATGGCTACACCTTC; CDR3: CASSQDYSGQYYGYTF
J: TRBJ2-6; size: .; V: TRBV6-8; D: .; DNA: TGTGCCAGCAGTGGGCGGGTGGCTGGGGCCAACGTCCTGACTTTC; CDR3: CASSGRVAGANVLTF
J: TRBJ1-1; size: .; V: TRBV19; D: .; DNA: TGTGCCAGTAGTATAGATTCACTCAACCCGGGGACTGAAGCTTTCTTT; CDR3: CASSIDSLNPGTEAFF
J: TRBJ1-2; size: .; V: TRBV19; D: TRBD1; DNA: TGTGCCACCGACGCGGCAGGGGGCGGAAACTATGGCTACACCTTC; CDR3: CATDAAGGGNYGYTF
J: TRBJ1-5; size: few; V: TRBV11-3; D: .; DNA: TGTGCCAGCAGCTTTCTTGACAGCCCCTGGGAGCCCCAGCATTTT; CDR3: CASSFLDSPWEPQHF
J: TRBJ2-3; size: .; V: TRBV19; D: .; DNA: TGTGCCAGTAGCGACAGGGAGGGAGATACGCAGTATTTT; CDR3: CASSDREGDTQYF
J: TRBJ2-2; size: .; V: TRBV30; D: TRBD1; DNA: TGTGCCTGGATGCGGGACAGGGGTGTTGTGGCCGGGGAGCTGTTTTTT; CDR3: CAWMRDRGVVAGELFF
J: TRBJ1-5; size: .; V: TRBV6-8; D: .; DNA: TGTGCCAGCAGGGGCCGCAATCAGCCCCAGCATTTT; CDR3: CASRGRNQPQHF
J: TRBJ1-5; size: .; V: TRBV30; D: .; DNA: TGTGCCTGGAGTGTACAGGGCGATCAGCCCCAGCATTTT; CDR3: CAWSVQGDQPQHF
J: TRBJ1-3; size: .; V: TRBV6-8; D: .; DNA: TGTGCCAGCAAGCGAGTAGTGCGGAACAGAACATCGGGAAACACCATATATTTT; CDR3: CASKRVVRNRTSGNTIYF
J: TRBJ1-4; size: few; V: TRBV30; D: TRBD1; DNA: TGTGCCTGGACTCCGGGACAGACCTCTCAAAAACTGTTTTTT; CDR3: CAWTPGQTSQKLFF
J: TRBJ2-7; size: .; V: TRBV6-8; D: TRBD2; DNA: TGTGCCAGCAGTTGGGGCGGGAGCTCCTACGAGCAGTACTTC; CDR3: CASSWGGSSYEQYF
J: TRBJ1-5; size: .; V: TRBV18; D: .; DNA: TGTGCCAGCTCAACCGACAGGAGTTATAGCAATCAGCCCCAGCATTTT; CDR3: CASSTDRSYSNQPQHF
J: TRBJ2-1; size: .; V: TRBV28; D: .; DNA: TGTGCCAGCAGGACTAGCTACAATGAGCAGTTCTTC; CDR3: CASRTSYNEQFF
J: TRBJ1-5; size: few; V: TRBV6-1; D: .; DNA: TGTGCCAGCAGTGAAGGCTGGGGCAATCAGCCCCAGCATTTT; CDR3: CASSEGWGNQPQHF
J: TRBJ2-1; size: .; V: TRBV7-1; D: .; DNA: TGTGCCAGCAGCCAAGAGCCCCCCGCTAGCGAGAAAACCAATGAGCAGTTCTTC; CDR3: CASSQEPPASEKTNEQFF
J: TRBJ2-3; size: once; V: TRBV6-8; D: TRBD1; DNA: TGTGCCAGCAGCCTACGTCGTACTAGGACAGGGGGGGGCACGGATACGCAGTATTTT; CDR3: CASSLRRTRTGGGTDTQYF
J: TRBJ1-5; size: .; V: TRBV7-7; D: TRBD1; DNA: TGTGCCAGCAGCTTATCAGGGGGTAATAAGCCCCAGCATTTT; CDR3: CASSLSGGNKPQHF
J: TRBJ2-1; size: .; V: TRBV6-8; D: .; DNA: TGTGCCAGCAGTCGCGATCCCTACAATGAGCAGTTCTTC; CDR3: CASSRDPYNEQFF
J: TRBJ2-7; size: .; V: TRBV6-8; D: TRBD1; DNA: TGTGCCAGCTCGGGACAGGGATATAACGAGCAGTACTTC; CDR3: CASSGQGYNEQYF
J: TRBJ2-7; size: .; V: TRBV5-1; D: .; DNA: TGCGCCAGCAGCTTGGCGAGGACAGCATACTACGAGCAGTACTTC; CDR3: CASSLARTAYYEQYF